The clone carrying this T cell receptor beta chain was counted many times. The target antigen is unknown. This record belongs to a study of T cells after yellow fever vaccination. Study observations and caveats: Highly abundant clonotypes carried over from the bulk population could end up in FACS-sorted repertoires as contaminants.

CDR3 length: 14 amino acids. Germline V lookup: CDR1 DFQATT, CDR2 SNEGSKA (reference sequence). Trimming cost V 0 bases and J 2 bases, with 7 bases left between them. 5'RACE template switching produced TCR cDNA carrying a universal primer site and UMIs. TCRdb re-called the 5' RACE reads through MiXCR, storing one row per CDR3 protein. The sample lists around 310,000 distinct CDR3 sequences; 3% to 4.5% were seen once. The receptor comes from a young man who received the YFV17D yellow fever vaccine. The chain is built from TRBV20-1 and TRBJ2-2; D gene unclear. The sequences come from PBMCs, collected on the day of the yellow fever booster vaccination. The CDR3 loop is CSAREKGNTGELFF. In nucleotides, the CDR3 is TGCAGTGCTAGAGAAAAGGGTAACACCGGGGAGCTGTTTTTT.